This entry features one T cell receptor (beta chain) sequence. Its specificity is unknown. Preparing the TCRbeta library involved the use of unique molecular identifiers. In TCRdb, the PCR reads were re-called with MiXCR into one record per CDR3 protein. The sample carries 250,000 to 400,000 distinct CDR3 sequences, about a quarter recorded once. The sample comes from a study of T-cell reconstitution after alpha-beta-depleted transplantation in children. This CDR3 has 15 residues. In germline, CDR1 is ENHRY, CDR2 SYGVKD. V dropped 2 bases and J dropped 2; count of bases not matched to a gene: 1. The study's findings and limits: Some patients owed their high day-60 TCRbeta diversity to surviving recipient T cells and thymic progenitors. Reportedly, only several hundred clones from non-depleted graft cells drove alpha-beta T-cell counts at about two months.

The sample was PBMCs, mostly from graft donor cells, taken 180 days after TCRalphabeta/CD19-depleted stem cell transplant. The sequence was collected from a male patient between 5 and 17 years old who had a stem cell transplant for acute lymphoblastic leukemia, so the T cells may come from the graft donor. This chain joins TRBV10-3 and TRBJ2-3; 10 bases match TRBD2. The CDR3 nucleotides read TGTGCCATCAGTGAGCTAGCGGGAGCCACAGATACGCAGTATTTT. Translating it yields CAISELAGATDTQYF.